These 2 T cell receptor beta chains share one sample of origin, sequenced in a study of T cells after yellow fever vaccination. One entry per CDR3 protein, called by TCRdb with MiXCR from the 5' RACE reads. The table has around 550,000 distinct CDR3 sequences, 15% to 20% seen once. The sample consisted of PBMCs, taken 15 days after the yellow fever booster vaccination. The receptors derive from a man aged 25 to 40 who received the YFV17D yellow fever vaccine.

The chain uses TRBV5-1 and TRBJ2-1, with TRBD2 identical over 10 bases. V lost 3 bases and J lost 5; bases outside the gene matches: 8. Germline V gene lookup returns CDR1 SGHRS and CDR2 YFSETQ. The CDR3 runs to 16 residues. The CDR3 spells CASSSGAGGPNNEQFF. The CDR3 coding sequence is TGCGCCAGCAGCTCTGGAGCGGGAGGGCCCAACAATGAGCAGTTCTTC.

The rearrangement uses TRBV28 and TRBJ2-7; a possible D gene is TRBD2 (7 bases). This CDR3 has 15 residues. V was cut by 6 bases and J by 2 bases, with 17 bases left in between. Germline loops: CDR1 MDHEN, CDR2 SYDVKM. The CDR3 protein is CASSPRMGGPYEQYF. The CDR3 coding sequence is TGTGCCAGCAGCCCCAGGATGGGGGGGCCCTACGAGCAGTACTTC.